The next 17 T cell receptor beta chains were all read from a single sample in a study of a mutant IDH1 vaccine in newly diagnosed glioma. The antigens these receptors bind are not known. Profiling relied on immunoSEQ multiplex PCR, and the TCRdb table lists in-frame clones only, not all of them. The sample includes 25,000 to 30,000 clones, more than 65% seen only once; the top ten take around 7.6%. The time point: week 35, safety follow-up. In every dose of vaccine, 300 ug of mutant IDH1 20-mer peptide was given alongside topical imiquimod. The sample was PBMCs, taken from a glioma patient whose treatment included an IDH1 peptide vaccine. These receptors were taken from a man aged 50 to 59 with glioma.

The CDR3 sequence: CASSLDGTGPGNTIYF. The CDR3 bases are TGTGCCAGCAGCTTAGACGGGACAGGGCCAGGAAACACCATATATTTT. V gene TRBV11-2 combines with J gene TRBJ1-3; the match to TRBD1 covers 9 bases. Germline trimming cut 0 bases from V and 4 bases from J; bases unmatched to any gene: 4. The CDR3 consists of 16 residues. The V gene's germline CDR1 is SGHAT and CDR2 FQNNGV.

This chain uses TRBV7-2 with TRBJ1-1; D not certain. Trimming took 3 bases from V and 4 from J, leaving 12 bases between them. CDR3 length: 14 residues. Germline CDR1 SGHTA, CDR2 FQGNSA. The CDR3 here is CASSLWGSGTEAFF. CDR3 sequence (DNA): TGTGCCAGCAGCTTGTGGGGTTCGGGCACTGAAGCTTTCTTT.

This chain connects TRBV5-1 to TRBJ2-1; D is unclear. V was trimmed by 5 bases and J by 7 bases, leaving 10 bases between them. The CDR3 covers 12 residues. CDR1 and CDR2 from the germline V gene are SGHRS and YFSETQ. The CDR3 nucleotides read TGCGCCAGCAGTCGAGACCCGAATGAGCAGTTCTTC. This codes for CASSRDPNEQFF.

V and J are TRBV7-2 and TRBJ1-2; D is ambiguous. Germline V lookup: CDR1 SGHTA, CDR2 FQGNSA. The CDR3 has 15 amino acids. V was shortened by 2 bases and J by 0 bases, with 10 bases between the two germline ends. CDR3 sequence reads: CASSLYGLANYGYTF. The CDR3 nucleotides are TGTGCCAGCAGCTTATATGGGTTAGCTAACTATGGCTACACCTTC.

J is TRBJ1-5 and V is TRBV6-6, with D unresolved. The CDR3 contains 14 residues. Trimming stripped 6 bases from V and 4 bases from J, with 13 bases between. Germline V gives CDR1 MNHNY, CDR2 SVGAGI (reference sequence). As DNA, the CDR3 is TGTGCCAGCAGCCAGTCGGGCGGGAATCAGCCCCAGCATTTT. This sequence encodes CASSQSGGNQPQHF.

The chain links TRBV18 to TRBJ1-1; a weak D match, TRBD1 (5 bases). The CDR3 runs 13 residues. In germline, CDR1 is KGHSH, CDR2 LQKENI. Trimming shortened V by 3 bases and J by 1 base, and 6 bases separated the two germline ends. The CDR3 DNA sequence: TGTGCCAGCTCACCTCAGGGGAACACTGAAGCTTTCTTT. Its translation: CASSPQGNTEAFF. Drawing the rest from reference TRBV18 and TRBJ1-1, the complete variable domain is NAGVMQNPRHLVRRRGQEARLRCSPMKGHSHVYWYRQLPEEGLKFMVYLQKENIIDESGMPKERFSAEFPKEGPSILRIQQVVRGDSAAYFCASSPQGNTEAFFGQGTRLTVV.

In its sample, this clone was seen once. The V and J genes are TRBV6-5 and TRBJ1-4, with no clear D. Germline CDR1 reads MNHEY; CDR2 reads SVGAGI. The CDR3 totals 14 residues. V was shortened by 0 bases and J by 5 bases, with 7 bases between the two germline ends. The CDR3 DNA follows: TGTGCCAGCAGTTACTCGAGGAGAAATGAAAAACTGTTTTTT. Protein product: CASSYSRRNEKLFF.

The chain carries TRBV5-1 and TRBJ2-5; D perhaps matches TRBD1 (5 bases). V was shortened by 4 bases and J by 3 bases, with 10 bases between the two germline ends. This CDR3 has 13 amino acids. Per germline, CDR1 SGHRS and CDR2 YFSETQ. The CDR3 region is CASSQDTEETQYF. The CDR3 DNA reads as TGCGCCAGCAGCCAGGACACAGAAGAGACCCAGTACTTC.

In its sample, this clone was seen a few times. Written as DNA, the CDR3 is TGTGCCTGGGGGACAGGGCATTCCACCGGGGAGCTGTTTTTT. Encoded protein: CAWGTGHSTGELFF. This chain links TRBV30 with TRBJ2-2; 9 bases are a match to TRBD1. Unmatched junction bases numbered 5, after V lost 5 bases and J lost 4 bases. CDR3 length: 14 amino acids. Per the germline V gene, CDR1 is GTSNPN and CDR2 is SVGIG (reference sequence).

The chain couples TRBV9 to TRBJ2-3; unclear D gene. The germline V and J ends were trimmed by 7 bases and 5 bases, with 14 bases remaining between them. The CDR3 totals 13 residues. CDR1 is SGDLS and CDR2 is YYNGEE in the germline V gene. The CDR3 protein is CASLRDPGDTQYF. Here the CDR3 DNA reads TGTGCCAGCCTCCGAGATCCGGGAGATACGCAGTATTTT.

The genes are TRBV4-1 and TRBJ2-1; possibly TRBD1 or TRBD2 for D (5 bases each). V was trimmed by 4 bases and J by 4 bases, leaving 14 bases between them. Germline V gene lookup returns CDR1 MGHRA and CDR2 YSYEKL. The CDR3 is made up of 15 amino acids. CDR3 in DNA: TGCGCCAGCAGCCTTCAAAGGGACCGATACAATGAGCAGTTCTTC. Translation: CASSLQRDRYNEQFF.

The chain combines TRBV6-1 with TRBJ2-3; D remains ambiguous. Looked up from germline, CDR1 is MNHNS and CDR2 is SASEGT. V was shortened by 8 bases and J by 6 bases, with 6 bases between the two germline ends. This CDR3 spans 10 amino acids. The CDR3: CASVFDTQYF. CDR3 bases: TGTGCCAGCGTTTTCGATACGCAGTATTTT.

CDR3 amino acids: CASSFGGNSYNEQFF. CDR3 coding DNA: TGCGCCAGCAGCTTTGGCGGGAACTCCTACAATGAGCAGTTCTTC. This chain joins TRBV5-1 and TRBJ2-1; possible D gene TRBD2, 6 bases. Germline V CDR1 and CDR2: SGHRS, YFSETQ. The V end was cut by 2 bases, the J end by 0 bases, with 9 bases between. This CDR3 contains 15 residues.

This sequence joins TRBV2 and TRBJ2-6, with TRBD2 matching over 8 bases. J was trimmed by 2 bases and V by 7 bases; bases with no gene match: 7. The V gene's germline CDR1 is SNHLY and CDR2 FYNNEI. The CDR3 covers 16 residues. DNA for the CDR3: TGTGCCAGCACCTGGGACGGGAGGGCTGGGGCCAACGTCCTGACTTTC. Protein product: CASTWDGRAGANVLTF. The full variable domain, in which reference TRBV2 and TRBJ2-6 provide the parts outside the CDR3, is EPEVTQTPSHQVTQMGQEVILRCVPISNHLYFYWYRQILGQKVEFLVSFYNNEISEKSEIFDDQFSVERPDGSNFTLKIRSTKLEDSAMYFCASTWDGRAGANVLTFGAGSRLTVL.

This clone was observed a few times. The chain is built from TRBV5-1 and TRBJ2-5, with no clear D. The germline gives CDR1 SGHRS, CDR2 YFSETQ. The V end lost 0 bases, the J end lost 2 bases, and 8 bases lay between the germline ends. There are 14 residues in the CDR3. The CDR3 nucleotides read TGCGCCAGCAGCTTGGTCGGTAGTCAAGAGACCCAGTACTTC. Translated: CASSLVGSQETQYF.

V and J are TRBV6-5 and TRBJ1-3; TRBD1 agrees at 8 bases. Germline CDR1 is MNHEY and CDR2 is SVGAGI. Losses at the gene ends were 8 bases for V and 9 bases for J; bases not matched to a gene: 9. The CDR3 spans 13 residues. The CDR3 sequence: CASLGQGKGTIYF. In DNA, the CDR3 is TGTGCCAGCCTAGGACAGGGAAAGGGCACCATATATTTT.

The chain uses TRBV4-1 and TRBJ1-4; D unclear. Trimming shortened V by 0 bases and J by 6 bases, and 17 bases separated the two germline ends. Germline lookup yields CDR1 MGHRA and CDR2 YSYEKL. This CDR3 is 17 amino acids long. The CDR3 nucleotides are TGCGCCAGCAGCCAAGAGGGTTCTCTTAGAGAGGATGAAAAACTGTTTTTT. Amino acid sequence: CASSQEGSLREDEKLFF.